Listed below are T cell receptor beta chains from one sample, sequenced in a study of PD-1 blockade in classical Hodgkin lymphoma. TCRdb's copy holds only in-frame clones and misses some; the assay was immunoSEQ multiplex PCR. Counted here are over 15,000 clones, over 60% occurring once; the ten biggest clones make up 7.8%. The sequencing here drew on peripheral blood mononuclear cells (PBMCs), taken before the fourth cycle of nivolumab. The receptors shown here come from a human donor with classical Hodgkin lymphoma. Each CDR3 is given with its conserved first and last residue. D genes are given only for firm matches. Not every row has a clone size; where given, it reads once, few, many or a size class.

v_gene: TRBV19; j_gene: TRBJ1-6; d_gene: -; abundance: few; CDR3aa: CASSYKQYNSPLHF; CDR3nt: TGTGCCAGTAGCTATAAACAGTATAATTCACCCCTCCACTTT
v_gene: TRBV4-1; j_gene: TRBJ2-1; d_gene: -; abundance: -; CDR3aa: CASSQSGTAIYNEQFF; CDR3nt: TGCGCCAGCAGCCAATCCGGGACCGCAATATACAATGAGCAGTTCTTC
v_gene: TRBV30; j_gene: TRBJ1-1; d_gene: -; abundance: medium-sized; CDR3aa: CAWSMGRETEAFF; CDR3nt: TGTGCCTGGAGTATGGGCAGGGAGACTGAAGCTTTCTTT
v_gene: TRBV29-1; j_gene: TRBJ2-7; d_gene: TRBD2; abundance: -; CDR3aa: CSVEFTGLAHNHAYEQYF; CDR3nt: TGCAGCGTTGAGTTTACGGGACTAGCCCACAACCATGCGTACGAGCAGTACTTC
v_gene: TRBV27; j_gene: TRBJ2-5; d_gene: -; abundance: -; CDR3aa: CASSSPVETQYF; CDR3nt: TGTGCCAGCAGCTCTCCTGTGGAGACCCAGTACTTC
v_gene: TRBV10-3; j_gene: TRBJ1-1; d_gene: TRBD1; abundance: few; CDR3aa: CAISGTGTTEAFF; CDR3nt: TGTGCCATCAGTGGGACAGGGACCACTGAAGCTTTCTTT
v_gene: TRBV6-5; j_gene: TRBJ1-2; d_gene: -; abundance: -; CDR3aa: CASSAPGGYTF; CDR3nt: TGTGCCAGCAGTGCGCCGGGGGGCTACACCTTC
v_gene: TRBV9; j_gene: TRBJ2-3; d_gene: -; abundance: medium-sized; CDR3aa: CASSVRGSVTDTQYF; CDR3nt: TGTGCCAGCAGCGTACGGGGGAGCGTAACAGATACGCAGTATTTT
v_gene: TRBV29-1; j_gene: TRBJ2-7; d_gene: TRBD2; abundance: medium-sized; CDR3aa: CSVEGTSGTYEQYF; CDR3nt: TGCAGCGTTGAAGGGACTAGCGGGACCTACGAGCAGTACTTC
v_gene: TRBV6-5; j_gene: TRBJ1-5; d_gene: -; abundance: -; CDR3aa: CASSYWGNQPQHF; CDR3nt: TGTGCCAGCAGTTACTGGGGTAATCAGCCCCAGCATTTT
v_gene: TRBV13; j_gene: TRBJ2-5; d_gene: -; abundance: -; CDR3aa: CASSLDSVETQYF; CDR3nt: TGTGCCAGCAGCCTGGACAGCGTAGAGACCCAGTACTTC
v_gene: TRBV6-5; j_gene: TRBJ1-1; d_gene: -; abundance: few; CDR3aa: CASSLGFDTEAFF; CDR3nt: TGTGCCAGCAGCCTTGGGTTCGACACTGAAGCTTTCTTT
v_gene: TRBV5-1; j_gene: TRBJ1-3; d_gene: -; abundance: -; CDR3aa: CASSPGQIHGLRNTIYF; CDR3nt: TGCGCCAGCAGCCCCGGACAGATTCATGGCCTTAGAAACACCATATATTTT
v_gene: TRBV19; j_gene: TRBJ2-1; d_gene: -; abundance: -; CDR3aa: CASSIGTSWGPGDNEQFF; CDR3nt: TGTGCCAGTAGTATAGGCACCTCGTGGGGTCCGGGGGACAATGAGCAGTTCTTC
v_gene: TRBV7-9; j_gene: TRBJ1-1; d_gene: -; abundance: -; CDR3aa: CASSLSENTEAFF; CDR3nt: TGTGCCAGCAGCTTGTCTGAGAACACTGAAGCTTTCTTT
v_gene: TRBV15; j_gene: TRBJ2-3; d_gene: TRBD2; abundance: once; CDR3aa: CATRSGTSADTQYF; CDR3nt: TGTGCCACGAGAAGCGGGACCTCCGCAGATACGCAGTATTTT
v_gene: TRBV5-1; j_gene: TRBJ2-2; d_gene: TRBD2; abundance: -; CDR3aa: CASSYYGSSGRDTGELFF; CDR3nt: TGCGCCAGCAGCTACTATGGGTCAAGCGGGAGGGACACCGGGGAGCTGTTTTTT
v_gene: TRBV5-1; j_gene: TRBJ2-7; d_gene: -; abundance: few; CDR3aa: CASGVGGAYEQYF; CDR3nt: TGCGCCAGTGGCGTCGGCGGCGCCTACGAGCAGTACTTC
v_gene: TRBV7-8; j_gene: TRBJ2-5; d_gene: -; abundance: -; CDR3aa: CASRSSGETQYF; CDR3nt: TGTGCCAGCAGGTCAAGCGGAGAGACCCAGTACTTC
v_gene: TRBV19; j_gene: TRBJ2-7; d_gene: TRBD1; abundance: -; CDR3aa: CASSPGQGWYEQYF; CDR3nt: TGTGCCAGTAGTCCGGGACAGGGGTGGTACGAGCAGTACTTC
v_gene: TRBV7-2; j_gene: TRBJ1-2; d_gene: -; abundance: -; CDR3aa: CASSLRAERGYTF; CDR3nt: TGTGCCAGCAGCTTACGGGCGGAGAGAGGCTACACCTTC
v_gene: TRBV27; j_gene: TRBJ1-6; d_gene: -; abundance: -; CDR3aa: CASSLSGWDVSNSPLHF; CDR3nt: TGTGCCAGCAGTTTATCGGGTTGGGATGTATCTAATTCACCCCTCCACTTT
v_gene: TRBV2; j_gene: TRBJ1-4; d_gene: TRBD1; abundance: -; CDR3aa: CASSRQGRATNEKLFF; CDR3nt: TGTGCCAGCAGCCGACAGGGGCGAGCAACTAATGAAAAACTGTTTTTT
v_gene: TRBV27; j_gene: TRBJ2-1; d_gene: -; abundance: -; CDR3aa: CASSQIPLDSSYNEQFF; CDR3nt: TGTGCCAGCAGTCAGATACCGCTCGATAGCTCCTACAATGAGCAGTTCTTC
v_gene: TRBV7-8; j_gene: TRBJ2-5; d_gene: -; abundance: once; CDR3aa: CASSLGGRQETQYF; CDR3nt: TGTGCCAGCAGCTTAGGAGGCAGACAGGAGACCCAGTACTTC
v_gene: TRBV5-1; j_gene: TRBJ1-1; d_gene: TRBD1; abundance: -; CDR3aa: CASSFVGGAGTEAFF; CDR3nt: TGCGCCAGCAGCTTTGTAGGGGGCGCGGGCACTGAAGCTTTCTTT
v_gene: TRBV7-8; j_gene: TRBJ1-5; d_gene: -; abundance: few; CDR3aa: CASSLVAGNQPQHF; CDR3nt: TGTGCCAGCAGCTTAGTTGCAGGGAATCAGCCCCAGCATTTT
v_gene: TRBV9; j_gene: TRBJ1-1; d_gene: -; abundance: -; CDR3aa: CASRGGGETEAFF; CDR3nt: TGTGCCAGCCGCGGGGGAGGAGAGACTGAAGCTTTCTTT
v_gene: TRBV9; j_gene: TRBJ1-1; d_gene: TRBD1; abundance: medium-sized; CDR3aa: CASSVEAGGITEAFF; CDR3nt: TGTGCCAGCAGCGTAGAGGCAGGGGGCATCACTGAAGCTTTCTTT
v_gene: TRBV27; j_gene: TRBJ2-3; d_gene: TRBD2; abundance: -; CDR3aa: CASSLQRGVGDTQYF; CDR3nt: TGTGCCAGCAGTCTTCAGCGGGGGGTGGGAGATACGCAGTATTTT
v_gene: TRBV6-6; j_gene: TRBJ1-1; d_gene: -; abundance: -; CDR3aa: CASSYSRAETEAFF; CDR3nt: TGTGCCAGCAGCTATTCTAGAGCTGAGACTGAAGCTTTCTTT
v_gene: TRBV11-2; j_gene: TRBJ2-7; d_gene: -; abundance: -; CDR3aa: CASSAQAEQYF; CDR3nt: TGTGCCAGCAGCGCACAGGCCGAGCAGTACTTC
v_gene: TRBV5-1; j_gene: TRBJ2-7; d_gene: TRBD1; abundance: -; CDR3aa: CASSLSARTGVYEQYF; CDR3nt: TGCGCCAGCAGCTTGTCGGCTAGGACAGGGGTTTACGAGCAGTACTTC
v_gene: TRBV19; j_gene: TRBJ2-7; d_gene: -; abundance: -; CDR3aa: CASSPVRAYEQYF; CDR3nt: TGTGCCAGTAGCCCTGTCAGGGCGTACGAGCAGTACTTC
v_gene: TRBV9; j_gene: TRBJ2-1; d_gene: TRBD2; abundance: few; CDR3aa: CASSVRPPEWSGSNEQFF; CDR3nt: TGTGCCAGCAGCGTAAGACCCCCCGAATGGAGCGGGAGTAATGAGCAGTTCTTC